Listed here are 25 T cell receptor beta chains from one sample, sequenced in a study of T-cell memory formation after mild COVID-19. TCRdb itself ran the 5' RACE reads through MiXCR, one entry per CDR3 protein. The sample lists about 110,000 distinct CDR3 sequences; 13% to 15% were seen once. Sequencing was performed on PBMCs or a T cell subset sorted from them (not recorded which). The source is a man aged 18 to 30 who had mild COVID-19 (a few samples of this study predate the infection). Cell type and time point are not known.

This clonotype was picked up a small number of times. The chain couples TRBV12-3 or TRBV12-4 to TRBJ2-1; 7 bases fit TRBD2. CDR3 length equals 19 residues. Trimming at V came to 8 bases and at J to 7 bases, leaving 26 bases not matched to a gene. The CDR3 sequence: CASQSRRLGGGPVTNEQFF. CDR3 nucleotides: TGTGCCAGCCAGTCCAGGAGGTTGGGGGGGGGTCCTGTGACAAATGAGCAGTTCTTC.

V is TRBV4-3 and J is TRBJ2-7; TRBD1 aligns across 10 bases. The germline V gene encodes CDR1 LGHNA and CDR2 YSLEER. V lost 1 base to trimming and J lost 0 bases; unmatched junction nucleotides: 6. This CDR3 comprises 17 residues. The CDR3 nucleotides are TGCGCCAGCAGCCAAGCCCCCCGGACAGGGGGCTCCTACGAGCAGTACGTC. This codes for CASSQAPRTGGSYEQYV.

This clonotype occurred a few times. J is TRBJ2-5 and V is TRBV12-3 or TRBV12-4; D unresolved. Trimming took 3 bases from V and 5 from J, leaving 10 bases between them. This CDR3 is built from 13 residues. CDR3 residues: CASSLTSRETQYF. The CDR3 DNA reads TGTGCCAGCAGTTTGACTTCCCGGGAGACCCAGTACTTC.

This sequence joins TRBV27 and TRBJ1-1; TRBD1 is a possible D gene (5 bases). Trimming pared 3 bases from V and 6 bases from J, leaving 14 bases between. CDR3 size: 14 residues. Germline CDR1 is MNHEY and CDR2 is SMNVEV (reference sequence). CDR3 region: CASSLGVSGSEAFF. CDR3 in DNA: TGTGCCAGCAGTTTGGGGGTGAGTGGGTCTGAAGCTTTCTTT.

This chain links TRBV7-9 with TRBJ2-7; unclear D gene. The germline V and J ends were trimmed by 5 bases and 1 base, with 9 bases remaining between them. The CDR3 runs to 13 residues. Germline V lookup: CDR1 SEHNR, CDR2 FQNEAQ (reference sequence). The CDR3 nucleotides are TGTGCCAGCAGCGAGGCAGCATCCTACGAGCAGTACTTC. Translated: CASSEAASYEQYF.

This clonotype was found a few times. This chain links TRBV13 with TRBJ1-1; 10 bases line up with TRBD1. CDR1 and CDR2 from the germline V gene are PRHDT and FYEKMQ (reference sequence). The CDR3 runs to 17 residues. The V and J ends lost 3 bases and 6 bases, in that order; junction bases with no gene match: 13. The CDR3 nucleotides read TGTGCCAGCAGCTTGGGGACAGGGGAGGGCAGGGGTCCTGAAGCTTTCTTT. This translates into CASSLGTGEGRGPEAFF.

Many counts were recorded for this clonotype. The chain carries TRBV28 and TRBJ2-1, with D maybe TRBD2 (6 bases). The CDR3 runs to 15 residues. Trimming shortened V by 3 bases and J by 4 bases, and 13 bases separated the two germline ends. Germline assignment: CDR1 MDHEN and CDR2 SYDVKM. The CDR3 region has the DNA TGTGCCAGCAGTTTGCGGGGCGCGGGGTACAATGAGCAGTTCTTC. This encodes CASSLRGAGYNEQFF.

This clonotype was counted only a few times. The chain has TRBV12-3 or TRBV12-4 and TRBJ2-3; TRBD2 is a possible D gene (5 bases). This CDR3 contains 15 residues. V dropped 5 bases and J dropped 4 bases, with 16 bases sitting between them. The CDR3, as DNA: TGTGCCAGCAGTCCACCCTCGGGAAGCGCAGATACGCAGTATTTT. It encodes CASSPPSGSADTQYF.

The CDR3 sequence: CASSHPVVGGDYGYTF. DNA for the CDR3: TGCGCCAGCAGCCACCCTGTTGTTGGAGGGGACTATGGCTACACCTTC. The J gene is TRBJ1-2, the V gene TRBV4-3; D might be TRBD1 (5 bases). Germline-derived CDR1 and CDR2 are LGHNA and YSLEER. This CDR3 has 16 residues. The germline V and J ends were trimmed by 3 bases and 3 bases, with 17 bases remaining between them.

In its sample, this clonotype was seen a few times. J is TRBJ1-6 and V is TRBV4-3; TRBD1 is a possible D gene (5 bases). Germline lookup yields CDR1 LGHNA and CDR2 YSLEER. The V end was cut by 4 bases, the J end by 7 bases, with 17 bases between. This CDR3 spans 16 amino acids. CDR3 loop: CASSPRQWAENSPLHF. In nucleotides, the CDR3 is TGCGCCAGCAGCCCTCGACAGTGGGCAGAGAATTCACCCCTCCACTTT.

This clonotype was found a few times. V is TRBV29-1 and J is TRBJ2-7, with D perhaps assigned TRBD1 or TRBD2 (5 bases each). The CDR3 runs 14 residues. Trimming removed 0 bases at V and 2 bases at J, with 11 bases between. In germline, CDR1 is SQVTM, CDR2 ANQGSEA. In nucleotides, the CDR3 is TGCAGCGTTGAAGAACGGGACGGAACCTACGAGCAGTACTTC. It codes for CSVEERDGTYEQYF.

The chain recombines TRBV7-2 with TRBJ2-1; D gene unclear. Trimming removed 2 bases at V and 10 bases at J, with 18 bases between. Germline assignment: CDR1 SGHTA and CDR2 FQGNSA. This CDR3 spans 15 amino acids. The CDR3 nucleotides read TGTGCCAGCAGCTTATACCTAGGCCCCCTAGACGAGCAGTTCTTC. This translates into CASSLYLGPLDEQFF.

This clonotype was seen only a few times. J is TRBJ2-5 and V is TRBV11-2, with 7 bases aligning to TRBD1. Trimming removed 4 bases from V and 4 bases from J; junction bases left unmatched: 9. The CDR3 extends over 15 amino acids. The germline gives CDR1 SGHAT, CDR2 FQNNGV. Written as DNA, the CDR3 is TGTGCCAGCAGCTCGCTCCCGACAGGGACAGAGACCCAGTACTTC. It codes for CASSSLPTGTETQYF.

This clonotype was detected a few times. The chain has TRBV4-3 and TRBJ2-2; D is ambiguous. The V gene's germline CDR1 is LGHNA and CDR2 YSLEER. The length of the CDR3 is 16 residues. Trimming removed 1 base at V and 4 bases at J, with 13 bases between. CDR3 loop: CASSQAPFTATGELFF. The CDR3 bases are TGCGCCAGCAGCCAAGCTCCCTTCACAGCCACCGGGGAGCTGTTTTTT.

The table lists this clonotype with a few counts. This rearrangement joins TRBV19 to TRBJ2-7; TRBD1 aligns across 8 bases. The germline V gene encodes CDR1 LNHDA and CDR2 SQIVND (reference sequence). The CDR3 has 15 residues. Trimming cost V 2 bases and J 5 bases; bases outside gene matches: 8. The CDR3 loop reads CASSIPSRGLHEQYF. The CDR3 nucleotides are TGTGCCAGTAGTATACCTTCCAGGGGGCTACACGAGCAGTACTTC.

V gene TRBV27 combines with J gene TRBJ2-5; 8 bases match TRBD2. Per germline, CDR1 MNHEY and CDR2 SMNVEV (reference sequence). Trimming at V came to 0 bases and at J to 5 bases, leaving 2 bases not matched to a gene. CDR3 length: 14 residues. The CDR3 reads CASSLSASGETQYF. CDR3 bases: TGTGCCAGCAGTTTATCTGCTAGCGGGGAGACCCAGTACTTC.

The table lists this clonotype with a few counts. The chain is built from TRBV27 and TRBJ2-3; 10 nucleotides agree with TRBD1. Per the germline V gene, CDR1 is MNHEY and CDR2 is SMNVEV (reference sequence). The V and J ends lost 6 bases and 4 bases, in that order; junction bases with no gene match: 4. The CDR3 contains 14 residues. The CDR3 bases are TGTGCCAGCAGCTACGGACAGGGGGCAGATACGCAGTATTTT. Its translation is CASSYGQGADTQYF.

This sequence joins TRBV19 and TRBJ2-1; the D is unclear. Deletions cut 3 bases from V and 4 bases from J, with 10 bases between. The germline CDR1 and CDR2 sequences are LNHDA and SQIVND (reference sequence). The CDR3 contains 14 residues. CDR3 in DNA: TGTGCCAGTAGTATTCTACACAAATACAATGAGCAGTTCTTC. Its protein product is CASSILHKYNEQFF.

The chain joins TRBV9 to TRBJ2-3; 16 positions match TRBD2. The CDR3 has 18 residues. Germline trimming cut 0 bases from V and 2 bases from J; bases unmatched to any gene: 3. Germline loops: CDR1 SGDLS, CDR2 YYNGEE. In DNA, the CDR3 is TGTGCCAGCAGCGTAGAGGGGACTAGCGGGGGGGCCACAGATACGCAGTATTTT. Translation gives CASSVEGTSGGATDTQYF.

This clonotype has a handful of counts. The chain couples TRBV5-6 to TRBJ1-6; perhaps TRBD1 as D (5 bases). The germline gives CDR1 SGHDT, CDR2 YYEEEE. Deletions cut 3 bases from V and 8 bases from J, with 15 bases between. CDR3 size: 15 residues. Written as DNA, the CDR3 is TGTGCCAGCAGCTGGCAGACAGACGGATATTCACCCCTCCACTTT. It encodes CASSWQTDGYSPLHF.

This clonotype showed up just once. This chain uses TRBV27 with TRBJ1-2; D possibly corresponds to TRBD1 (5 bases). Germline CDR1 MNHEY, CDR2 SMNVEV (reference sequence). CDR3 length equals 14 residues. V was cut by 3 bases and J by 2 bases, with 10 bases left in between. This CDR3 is CASSFARVNYGYTF. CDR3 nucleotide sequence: TGTGCCAGCAGTTTCGCCAGGGTGAACTATGGCTACACCTTC.

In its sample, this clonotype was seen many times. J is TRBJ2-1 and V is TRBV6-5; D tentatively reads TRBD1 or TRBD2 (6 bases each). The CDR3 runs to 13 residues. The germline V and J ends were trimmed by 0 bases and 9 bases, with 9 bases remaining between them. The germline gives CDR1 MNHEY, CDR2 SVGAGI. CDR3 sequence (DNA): TGTGCCAGCAGTTACTCTGGAGGGGGTGAGCAGTTCTTC. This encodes CASSYSGGGEQFF.

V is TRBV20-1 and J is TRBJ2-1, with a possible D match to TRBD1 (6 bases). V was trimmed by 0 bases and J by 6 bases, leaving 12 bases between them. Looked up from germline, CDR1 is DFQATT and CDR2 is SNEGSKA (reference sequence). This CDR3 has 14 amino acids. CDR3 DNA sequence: TGCAGTGCTAGAGAGGGGGCCACGGGCAATGAGCAGTTCTTC. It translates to CSAREGATGNEQFF.

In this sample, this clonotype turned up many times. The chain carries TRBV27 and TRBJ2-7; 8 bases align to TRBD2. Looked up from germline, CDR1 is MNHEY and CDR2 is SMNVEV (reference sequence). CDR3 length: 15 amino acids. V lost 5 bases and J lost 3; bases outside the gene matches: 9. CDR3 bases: TGTGCCAGCAGTCCCCATAGCGGGGCAATCTACGAGCAGTACTTC. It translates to CASSPHSGAIYEQYF.

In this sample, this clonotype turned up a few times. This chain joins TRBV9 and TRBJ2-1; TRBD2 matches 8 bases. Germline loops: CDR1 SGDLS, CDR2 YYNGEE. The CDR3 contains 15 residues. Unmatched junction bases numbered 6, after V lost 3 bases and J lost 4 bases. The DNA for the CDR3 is TGTGCCAGCAGCGGTAGCGGGGTACTTTACAATGAGCAGTTCTTC. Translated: CASSGSGVLYNEQFF.